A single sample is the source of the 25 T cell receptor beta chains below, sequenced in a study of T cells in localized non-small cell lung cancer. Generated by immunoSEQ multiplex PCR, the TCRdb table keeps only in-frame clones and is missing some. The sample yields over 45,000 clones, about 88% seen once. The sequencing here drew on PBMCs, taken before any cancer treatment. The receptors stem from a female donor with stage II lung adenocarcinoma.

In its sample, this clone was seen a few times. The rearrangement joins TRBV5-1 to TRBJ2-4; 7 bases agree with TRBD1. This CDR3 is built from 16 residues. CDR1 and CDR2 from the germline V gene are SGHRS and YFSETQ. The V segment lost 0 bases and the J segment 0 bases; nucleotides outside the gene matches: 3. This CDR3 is CASSLESGGAKNIQYF. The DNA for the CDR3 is TGCGCCAGCAGCTTGGAGTCAGGGGGAGCCAAAAACATTCAGTACTTC. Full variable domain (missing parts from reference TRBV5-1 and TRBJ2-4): KAGVTQTPRYLIKTRGQQVTLSCSPISGHRSVSWYQQTPGQGLQFLFEYFSETQRNKGNFPGRFSGRQFSNSRSEMNVSTLELGDSALYLCASSLESGGAKNIQYFGAGTRLSVL.

The CDR3 DNA follows: TGTGCCAGCAGCATAAGAGGGACAGGGGGAGACTATGGCTACACCTTC. This gives the protein CASSIRGTGGDYGYTF. This chain connects TRBV5-6 to TRBJ1-2, with TRBD1 matching over 11 bases. V shed 4 bases, J shed 3 bases, and the junction held 8 bases outside the gene matches. The CDR3 totals 16 residues. The germline V gene has CDR1 SGHDT and CDR2 YYEEEE. Using reference TRBV5-6 and TRBJ1-2 for the parts outside the CDR3, the full variable domain is DAGVTQSPTHLIKTRGQQVTLRCSPKSGHDTVSWYQQALGQGPQFIFQYYEEEERQRGNFPDRFSGHQFPNYSSELNVNALLLGDSALYLCASSIRGTGGDYGYTFGSGTRLTVV.

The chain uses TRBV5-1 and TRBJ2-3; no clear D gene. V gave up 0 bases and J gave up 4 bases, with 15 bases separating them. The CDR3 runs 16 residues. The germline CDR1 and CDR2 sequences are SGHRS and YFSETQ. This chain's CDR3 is CASSLDSTKRADTQYF. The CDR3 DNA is TGCGCCAGCAGCTTGGACAGTACTAAAAGGGCAGATACGCAGTATTTT.

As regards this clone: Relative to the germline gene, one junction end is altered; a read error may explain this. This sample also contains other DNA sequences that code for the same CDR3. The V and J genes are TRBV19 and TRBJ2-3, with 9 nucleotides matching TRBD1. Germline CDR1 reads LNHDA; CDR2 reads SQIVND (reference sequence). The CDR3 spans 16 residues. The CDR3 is CASSAAGTGSADTQYF. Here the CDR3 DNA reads TGTGCCAGTAGTGCCGCCGGGACAGGGAGCGCAGATACGCAGTATTTC.

As DNA, the CDR3 is TGTGCCAGCAGCTGGGACAGCTCACTTAGCAATCAGCCCCAGCATTTT. Translating gives CASSWDSSLSNQPQHF. The V gene is TRBV5-5, the J gene TRBJ1-5, with TRBD1 identical over 7 bases. The CDR3 loop spans 16 amino acids. J lost 0 bases, V lost 3 bases, and 6 bases had no gene match. Germline assignment: CDR1 SGHKS and CDR2 YYEKEE (reference sequence).

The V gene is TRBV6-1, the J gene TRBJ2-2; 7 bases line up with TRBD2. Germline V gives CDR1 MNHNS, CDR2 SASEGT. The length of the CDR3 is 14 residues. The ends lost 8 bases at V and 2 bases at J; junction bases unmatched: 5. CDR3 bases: TGTGCCAGCCGGGGACTACAAAACACCGGGGAGCTGTTTTTT. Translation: CASRGLQNTGELFF.

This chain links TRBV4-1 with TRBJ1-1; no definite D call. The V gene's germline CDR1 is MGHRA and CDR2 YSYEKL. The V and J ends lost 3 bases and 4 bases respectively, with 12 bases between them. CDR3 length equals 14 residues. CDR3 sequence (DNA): TGCGCCAGCAGCCAGGCTTCCTTGCGCACTGAAGCTTTCTTT. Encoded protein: CASSQASLRTEAFF.

CDR3: CASNFGQGGDQPQHF. In DNA, the CDR3 is TGTGCCAGCAACTTTGGACAGGGTGGAGATCAGCCCCAGCATTTT. The chain has TRBV7-8 and TRBJ1-5; TRBD1 matches at 8 bases. Unmatched junction bases numbered 10, after V lost 7 bases and J lost 5 bases. Germline V gives CDR1 SGHVS, CDR2 FQNEAQ. CDR3 length equals 15 residues.

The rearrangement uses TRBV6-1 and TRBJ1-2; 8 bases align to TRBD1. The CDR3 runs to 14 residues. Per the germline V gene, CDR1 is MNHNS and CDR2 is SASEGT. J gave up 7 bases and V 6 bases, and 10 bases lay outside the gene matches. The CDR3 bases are TGTGCCAGCAGCACCGACAGGGGCAGCTTTGGCTACACCTTC. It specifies CASSTDRGSFGYTF.

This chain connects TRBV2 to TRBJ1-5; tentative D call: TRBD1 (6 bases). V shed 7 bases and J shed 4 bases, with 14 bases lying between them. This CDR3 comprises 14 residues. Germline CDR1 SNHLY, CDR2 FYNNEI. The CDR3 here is CASNNRDTNQPQHF. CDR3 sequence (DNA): TGTGCCAGCAACAACCGGGACACAAATCAGCCCCAGCATTTT.

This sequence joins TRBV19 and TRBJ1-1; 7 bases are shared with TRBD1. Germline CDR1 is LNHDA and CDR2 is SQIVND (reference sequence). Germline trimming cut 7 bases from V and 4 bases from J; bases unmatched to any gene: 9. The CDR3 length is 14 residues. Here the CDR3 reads CASTYRQGSTEAFF. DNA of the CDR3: TGTGCCAGTACCTACAGACAGGGCTCCACTGAAGCTTTCTTT.

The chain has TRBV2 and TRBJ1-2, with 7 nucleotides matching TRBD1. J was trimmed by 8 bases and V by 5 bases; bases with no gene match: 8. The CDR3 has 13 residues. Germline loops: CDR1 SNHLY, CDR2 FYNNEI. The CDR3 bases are TGTGCCAGCAGTTACTCAGGGGGGTACGGCTACACCTTC. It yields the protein CASSYSGGYGYTF.

CDR3 protein: CASSHKSSGGTGELFF. In DNA, the CDR3 is TGCGCCAGCAGCCACAAGAGTAGCGGGGGCACCGGGGAGCTGTTTTTT. This sequence joins TRBV5-1 and TRBJ2-2; the match to TRBD2 covers 9 bases. The trim removed 4 bases at V and 4 bases at J, leaving 8 bases unmatched. This CDR3 has 16 residues. Germline values: CDR1 SGHRS, CDR2 YFSETQ.

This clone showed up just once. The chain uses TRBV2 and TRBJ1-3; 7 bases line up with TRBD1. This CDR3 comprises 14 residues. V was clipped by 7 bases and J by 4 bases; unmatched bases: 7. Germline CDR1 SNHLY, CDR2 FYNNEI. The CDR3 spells CASIHRGLGNTIYF. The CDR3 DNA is TGTGCCAGCATTCACAGGGGCTTAGGAAACACCATATATTTT.

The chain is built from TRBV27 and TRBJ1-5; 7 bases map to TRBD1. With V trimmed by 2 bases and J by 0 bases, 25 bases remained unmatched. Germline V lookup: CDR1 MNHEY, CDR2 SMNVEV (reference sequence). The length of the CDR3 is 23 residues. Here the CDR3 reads CASSLEAPVRGQANLYSNQPQHF. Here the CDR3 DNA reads TGTGCCAGCAGTTTAGAGGCCCCTGTCCGTGGACAGGCAAATCTCTATAGCAATCAGCCCCAGCATTTT.

The CDR3 DNA sequence: TGCGCCAGCAGCTTGGAAGGGACACGGGGGAGCGAGCAGTACTTC. This codes for CASSLEGTRGSEQYF. This chain uses TRBV5-1 with TRBJ2-7; the D gene could be TRBD1 or TRBD2 (6 bases each). This CDR3 has 15 amino acids. Looked up from germline, CDR1 is SGHRS and CDR2 is YFSETQ. With 0 bases removed from V and 6 bases from J, the gap between germline ends came to 16 bases. Variable domain in full (rest from reference TRBV5-1 and TRBJ2-7): KAGVTQTPRYLIKTRGQQVTLSCSPISGHRSVSWYQQTPGQGLQFLFEYFSETQRNKGNFPGRFSGRQFSNSRSEMNVSTLELGDSALYLCASSLEGTRGSEQYFGPGTRLTVT.

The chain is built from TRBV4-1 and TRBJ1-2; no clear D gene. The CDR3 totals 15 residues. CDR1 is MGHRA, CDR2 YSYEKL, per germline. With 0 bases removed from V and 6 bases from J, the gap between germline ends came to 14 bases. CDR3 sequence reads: CASSQESPGINGYTF. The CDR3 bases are TGCGCCAGCAGCCAAGAATCCCCAGGTATAAATGGCTACACCTTC.

The CDR3 loop reads CASSRRDDGQGYTF. CDR3 DNA sequence: TGTGCCAGCAGTCGCCGGGACGACGGCCAAGGCTACACCTTC. This sequence joins TRBV7-8 and TRBJ1-2; the D gene is possibly TRBD1 (5 bases). Trimming removed 6 bases from V and 8 bases from J, with 19 bases in between. The CDR3 has 14 residues. CDR1 and CDR2 (germline): SGHVS, FQNEAQ.

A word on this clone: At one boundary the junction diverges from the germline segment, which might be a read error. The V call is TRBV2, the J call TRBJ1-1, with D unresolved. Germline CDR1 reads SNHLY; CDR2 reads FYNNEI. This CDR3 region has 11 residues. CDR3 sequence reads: CASSGTDPCSF. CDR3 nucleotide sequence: TGTGCCAGCTCCGGTACTGACCCCTGCTCATTT.

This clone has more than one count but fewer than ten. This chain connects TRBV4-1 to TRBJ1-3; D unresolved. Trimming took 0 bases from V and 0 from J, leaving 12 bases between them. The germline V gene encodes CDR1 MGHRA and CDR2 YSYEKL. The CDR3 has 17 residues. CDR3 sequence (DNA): TGCGCCAGCAGCCAAGAAGGAGCGGGCGTCTCTGGAAACACCATATATTTT. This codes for CASSQEGAGVSGNTIYF.

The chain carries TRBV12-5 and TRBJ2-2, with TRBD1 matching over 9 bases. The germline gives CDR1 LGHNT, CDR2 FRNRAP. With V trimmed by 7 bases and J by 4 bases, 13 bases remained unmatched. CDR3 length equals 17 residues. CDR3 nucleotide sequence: TGTGCTAGTGATTCCACAGGGGGCAATAAATTCACCGGGGAGCTGTTTTTT. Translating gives CASDSTGGNKFTGELFF.

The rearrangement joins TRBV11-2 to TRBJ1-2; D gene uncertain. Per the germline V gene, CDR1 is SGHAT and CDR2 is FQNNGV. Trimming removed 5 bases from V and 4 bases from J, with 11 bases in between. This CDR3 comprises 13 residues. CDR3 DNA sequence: TGTGCCAGCAGCAATCAGCCGCTCTATGGCTACACCTTC. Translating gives CASSNQPLYGYTF.

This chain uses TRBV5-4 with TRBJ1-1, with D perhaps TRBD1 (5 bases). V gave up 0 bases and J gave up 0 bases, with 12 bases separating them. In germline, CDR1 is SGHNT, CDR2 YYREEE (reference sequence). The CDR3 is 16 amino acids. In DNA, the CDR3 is TGTGCCAGCAGCTTGGGTCTCCGGGGGTTGAACACTGAAGCTTTCTTT. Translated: CASSLGLRGLNTEAFF. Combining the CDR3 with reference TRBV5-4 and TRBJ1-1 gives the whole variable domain ETGVTQSPTHLIKTRGQQVTLRCSSQSGHNTVSWYQQALGQGPQFIFQYYREEENGRGNFPPRFSGLQFPNYSSELNVNALELDDSALYLCASSLGLRGLNTEAFFGQGTRLTVV.

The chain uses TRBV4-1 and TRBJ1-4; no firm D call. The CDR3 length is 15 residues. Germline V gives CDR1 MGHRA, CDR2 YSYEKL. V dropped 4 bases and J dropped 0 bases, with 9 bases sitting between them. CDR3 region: CASSPVGSTNEKLFF. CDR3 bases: TGCGCCAGCAGCCCGGTTGGCTCAACTAATGAAAAACTGTTTTTT.

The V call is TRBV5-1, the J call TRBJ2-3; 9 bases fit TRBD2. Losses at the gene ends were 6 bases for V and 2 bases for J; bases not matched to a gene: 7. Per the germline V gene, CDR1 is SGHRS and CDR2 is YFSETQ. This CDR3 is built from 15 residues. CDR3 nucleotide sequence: TGCGCCAGCACCCTCGCGGGGGGGGTCACAGATACGCAGTATTTT. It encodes CASTLAGGVTDTQYF.